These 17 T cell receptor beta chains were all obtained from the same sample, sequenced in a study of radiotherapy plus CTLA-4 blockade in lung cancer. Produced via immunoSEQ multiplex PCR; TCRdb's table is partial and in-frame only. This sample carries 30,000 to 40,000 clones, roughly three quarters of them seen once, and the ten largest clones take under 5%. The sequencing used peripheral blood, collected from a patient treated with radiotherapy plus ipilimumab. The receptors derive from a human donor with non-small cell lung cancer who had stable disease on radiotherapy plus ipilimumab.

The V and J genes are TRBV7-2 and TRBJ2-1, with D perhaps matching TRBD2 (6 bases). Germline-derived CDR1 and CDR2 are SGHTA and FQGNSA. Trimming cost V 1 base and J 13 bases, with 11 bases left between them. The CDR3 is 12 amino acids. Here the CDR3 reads CASSLGLVPQFF. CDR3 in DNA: TGTGCCAGCAGCTTAGGACTAGTCCCCCAGTTCTTC.

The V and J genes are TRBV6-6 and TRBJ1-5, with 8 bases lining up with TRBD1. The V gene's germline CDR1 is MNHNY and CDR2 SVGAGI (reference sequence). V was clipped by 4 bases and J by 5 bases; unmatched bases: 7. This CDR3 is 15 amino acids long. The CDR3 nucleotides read TGTGCCAGCAGTTCAGACAGGGGTTACGATCAGCCCCAGCATTTT. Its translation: CASSSDRGYDQPQHF.

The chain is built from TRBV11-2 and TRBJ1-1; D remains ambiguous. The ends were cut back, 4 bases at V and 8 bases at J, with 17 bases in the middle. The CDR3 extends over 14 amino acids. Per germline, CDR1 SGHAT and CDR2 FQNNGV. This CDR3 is CASSSVLAGREAFF. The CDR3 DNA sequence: TGTGCCAGCAGCTCCGTCCTAGCCGGGAGAGAAGCTTTCTTT.

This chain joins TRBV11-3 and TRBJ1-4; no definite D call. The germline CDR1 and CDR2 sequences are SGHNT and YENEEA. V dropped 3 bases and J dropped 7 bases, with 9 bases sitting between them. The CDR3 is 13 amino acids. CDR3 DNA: TGTGCCAGCAGCTTGTTGACTGGTGAAAAACTGTTTTTT. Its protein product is CASSLLTGEKLFF.

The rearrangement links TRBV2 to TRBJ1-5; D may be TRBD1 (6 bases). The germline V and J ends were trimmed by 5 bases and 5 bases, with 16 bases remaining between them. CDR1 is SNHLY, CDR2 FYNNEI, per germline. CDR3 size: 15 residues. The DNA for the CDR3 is TGTGCCAGCAGTCGAGACAGGACCGGGCATCAGCCCCAGCATTTT. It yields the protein CASSRDRTGHQPQHF.

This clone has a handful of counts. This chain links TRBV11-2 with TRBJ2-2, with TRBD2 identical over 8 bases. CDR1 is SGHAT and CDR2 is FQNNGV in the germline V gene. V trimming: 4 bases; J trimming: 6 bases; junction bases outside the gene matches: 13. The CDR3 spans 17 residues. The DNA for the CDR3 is TGTGCCAGCAGCTCCTTACGCAAGCGGGAGATGTCCGGGGAGCTGTTTTTT. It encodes CASSSLRKREMSGELFF.

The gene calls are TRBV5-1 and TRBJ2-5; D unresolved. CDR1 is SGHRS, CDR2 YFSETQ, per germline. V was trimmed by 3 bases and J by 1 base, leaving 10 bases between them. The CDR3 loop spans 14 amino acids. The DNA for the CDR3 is TGCGCCAGCAGCTCGGGTCAGTTCCAAGAGACCCAGTACTTC. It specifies CASSSGQFQETQYF.

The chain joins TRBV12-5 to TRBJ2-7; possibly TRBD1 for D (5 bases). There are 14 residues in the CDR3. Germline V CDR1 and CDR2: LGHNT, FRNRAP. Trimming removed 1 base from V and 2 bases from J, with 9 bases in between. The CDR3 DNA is TGTGCTAGTGGTTTGGGCAGGGATACCTACGAGCAGTACTTC. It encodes CASGLGRDTYEQYF. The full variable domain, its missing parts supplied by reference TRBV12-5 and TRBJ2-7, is DARVTQTPRHKVTEMGQEVTMRCQPILGHNTVFWYRQTMMQGLELLAYFRNRAPLDDSGMPKDRFSAEMPDATLATLKIQPSEPRDSAVYFCASGLGRDTYEQYFGPGTRLTVT.

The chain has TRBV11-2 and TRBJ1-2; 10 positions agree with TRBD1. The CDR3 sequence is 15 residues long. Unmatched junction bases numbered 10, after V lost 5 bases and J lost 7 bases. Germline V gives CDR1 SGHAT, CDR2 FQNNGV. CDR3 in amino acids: CASSAGTGASGGYTF. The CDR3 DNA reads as TGTGCCAGCAGCGCCGGGACAGGGGCCTCTGGTGGCTACACCTTC.

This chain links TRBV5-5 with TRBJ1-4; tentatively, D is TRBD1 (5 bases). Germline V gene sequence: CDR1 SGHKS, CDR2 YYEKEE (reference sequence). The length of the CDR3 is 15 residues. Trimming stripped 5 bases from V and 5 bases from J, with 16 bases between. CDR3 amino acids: CASRYMDTTNEKLFF. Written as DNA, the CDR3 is TGTGCCAGCAGGTATATGGACACCACGAATGAAAAACTGTTTTTT.

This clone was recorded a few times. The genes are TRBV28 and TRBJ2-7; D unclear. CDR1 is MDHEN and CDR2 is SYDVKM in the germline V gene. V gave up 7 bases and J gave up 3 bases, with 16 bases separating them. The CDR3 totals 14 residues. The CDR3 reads CASTRSSRNYEQYF. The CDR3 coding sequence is TGTGCCAGCACCCGTAGTAGCAGAAACTACGAGCAGTACTTC.

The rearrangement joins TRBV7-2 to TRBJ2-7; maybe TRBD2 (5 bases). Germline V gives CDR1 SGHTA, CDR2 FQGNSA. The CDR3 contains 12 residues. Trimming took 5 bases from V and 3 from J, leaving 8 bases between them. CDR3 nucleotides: TGTGCCAGCAGCCCAACTAGCTACGAGCAGTACTTC. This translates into CASSPTSYEQYF.

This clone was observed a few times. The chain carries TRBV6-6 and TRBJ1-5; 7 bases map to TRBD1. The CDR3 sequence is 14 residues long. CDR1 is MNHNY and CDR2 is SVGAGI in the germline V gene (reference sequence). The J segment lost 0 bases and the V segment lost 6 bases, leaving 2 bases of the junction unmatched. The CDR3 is CASRGQNSNQPQHF. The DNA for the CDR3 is TGTGCCAGCAGGGGACAGAATAGCAATCAGCCCCAGCATTTT.

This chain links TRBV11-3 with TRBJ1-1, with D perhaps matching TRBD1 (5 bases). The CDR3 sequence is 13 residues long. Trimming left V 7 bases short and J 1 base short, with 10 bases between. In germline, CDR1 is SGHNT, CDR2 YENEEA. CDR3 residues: CASKGRANTEAFF. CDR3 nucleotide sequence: TGTGCCAGCAAGGGGCGGGCGAACACTGAAGCTTTCTTT.

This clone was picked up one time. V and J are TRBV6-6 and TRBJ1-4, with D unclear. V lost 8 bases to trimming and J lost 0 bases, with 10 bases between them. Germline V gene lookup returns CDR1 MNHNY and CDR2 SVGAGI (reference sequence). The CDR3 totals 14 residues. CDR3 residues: CASAKATTNEKLFF. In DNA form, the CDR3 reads TGTGCCAGCGCTAAGGCCACAACTAATGAAAAACTGTTTTTT.

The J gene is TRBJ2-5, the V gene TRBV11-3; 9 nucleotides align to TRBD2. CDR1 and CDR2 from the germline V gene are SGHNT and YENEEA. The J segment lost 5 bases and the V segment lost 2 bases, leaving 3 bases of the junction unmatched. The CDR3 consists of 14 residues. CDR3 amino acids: CASSLISGSETQYF. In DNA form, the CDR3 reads TGTGCCAGCAGCTTAATTAGCGGGAGCGAGACCCAGTACTTC.

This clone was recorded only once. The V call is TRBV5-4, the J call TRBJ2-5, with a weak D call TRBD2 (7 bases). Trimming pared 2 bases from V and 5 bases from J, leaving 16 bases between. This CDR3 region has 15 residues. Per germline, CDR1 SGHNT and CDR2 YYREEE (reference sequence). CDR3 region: CASSFGRGTGETQYF. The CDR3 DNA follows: TGTGCCAGCAGCTTTGGGAGGGGGACGGGGGAGACCCAGTACTTC. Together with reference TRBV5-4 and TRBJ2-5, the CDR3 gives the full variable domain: ETGVTQSPTHLIKTRGQQVTLRCSSQSGHNTVSWYQQALGQGPQFIFQYYREEENGRGNFPPRFSGLQFPNYSSELNVNALELDDSALYLCASSFGRGTGETQYFGPGTRLLVL.